This TCR beta chain was captured in a study of blood T cell repertoires in COVID-19. About the research overall: Italy, Spain and the United States were the sources of the convalescent and acute COVID-19 samples. In each case, the material was cDNA or gDNA derived from T cells, B-cell-depleted T cells, or PBMCs.

The age range of participants was 18 to 89 years, with residence in more than 20 US areas. V gave up 8 bases and J gave up 3 bases; unmatched junction bases: 15. This CDR3 has 18 amino acids. Germline values: CDR1 LNHDA, CDR2 SQIVND (reference sequence). Authors' methods: The authors estimated nucleated cell counts from reference gene primer amplification. Clones were read by immunoSEQ multiplex PCR, and TCRdb kept only the in-frame ones, dropping some. The D gene and trimming were derived from the DNA, and the V and J assignments and clone size from that table. In the table there are under 150,000 clones, 84% of which are singletons.

Sequences were obtained from PBMCs or T cells enriched from blood (not recorded which). This chain links TRBV19 with TRBJ2-5; TRBD2 matches at 13 bases. The receptor's source is a man aged 50 to 60 in a cohort exposed to, infected with or recovered from COVID-19 (not recorded which). The CDR3 sequence is CASRDRRGLAGMEETQYF. The CDR3 region has the DNA TGTGCCAGTCGGGACCGGAGGGGACTAGCGGGAATGGAAGAGACCCAGTACTTC.